These T cell receptor beta chains were read from a single sample in a study of T cells after yellow fever vaccination. TCRdb used MiXCR to reprocess the 5' RACE reads, holding one entry per CDR3 protein. Altogether around 600,000 distinct CDR3 sequences are present, roughly an eighth being singletons, with the ten largest covering more than 12%. The starting material was PBMCs, obtained on the day of the yellow fever booster vaccination. The source is a man aged 30 to 39 who received the YFV17D yellow fever vaccine. CDR3s include the opening cysteine and the closing phenylalanine or tryptophan. Fields, in order: D gene, J gene, V gene, CDR3 protein. The D gene is left open where the match is weak.

TRBD2 | TRBJ2-7 | TRBV27 | CASSSRLAGPYEQYF
. | TRBJ2-1 | TRBV12-3/TRBV12-4 | CASSLAGEQFF
TRBD2 | TRBJ2-7 | TRBV28 | CASSSPRVAGGPGEQYF
TRBD1 | TRBJ2-7 | TRBV20-1 | CSATDRGTYEQYF
. | TRBJ2-7 | TRBV20-1 | CSATQGPAYEQYF
TRBD2 | TRBJ2-7 | TRBV10-3 | CAISDRGAYEQYF
. | TRBJ1-1 | TRBV7-3 | CASSLTPSKDTEAFF
TRBD2 | TRBJ2-5 | TRBV5-6 | CASSPSGSPQETQYF
. | TRBJ2-1 | TRBV20-1 | CSATGATARSYNEQFF
. | TRBJ2-7 | TRBV20-1 | CSAREGTGLAGLYEQYF
TRBD2 | TRBJ2-2 | TRBV12-3/TRBV12-4 | CASSFPSGRAVGELFF
. | TRBJ2-1 | TRBV7-9 | CASSFGGGEQFF
. | TRBJ2-1 | TRBV7-9 | CASSHGGEQFF
. | TRBJ2-2 | TRBV12-3/TRBV12-4 | CASSPSWGTGELFF
TRBD2 | TRBJ2-1 | TRBV4-3 | CASNGMVAGEVDNEQFF
. | TRBJ2-6 | TRBV2 | CASSVLGSGANVLTF
. | TRBJ2-5 | TRBV9 | CASSGTSGETQYF
. | TRBJ2-7 | TRBV23-1 | CASSRYATFSSYEQYF
TRBD2 | TRBJ2-7 | TRBV20-1 | CRTPGTKSYEQYF
. | TRBJ2-1 | TRBV20-1 | CSASLPKSGPEVNEQFF
TRBD2 | TRBJ2-5 | TRBV20-1 | CSAQTSGSVRETQYF
TRBD2 | TRBJ2-5 | TRBV4-3 | CGSSQGVQRGETQYF